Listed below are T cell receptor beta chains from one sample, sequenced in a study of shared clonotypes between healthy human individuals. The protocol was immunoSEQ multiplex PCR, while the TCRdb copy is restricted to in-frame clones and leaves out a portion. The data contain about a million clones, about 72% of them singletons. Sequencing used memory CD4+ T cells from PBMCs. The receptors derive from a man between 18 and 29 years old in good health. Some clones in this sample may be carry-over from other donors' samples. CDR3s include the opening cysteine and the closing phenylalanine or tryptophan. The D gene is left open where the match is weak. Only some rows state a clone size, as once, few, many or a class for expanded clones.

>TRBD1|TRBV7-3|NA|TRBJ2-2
TGTGCCAGCAGCTTAGATCGCGACAGGGGAAGCACCGGGGAGCTGTTTTTT
CASSLDRDRGSTGELFF
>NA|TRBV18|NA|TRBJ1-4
TGTGCCAGCTCACCATACGAGGGAAAAAGGGAAAAACTGTTTTTT
CASSPYEGKREKLFF
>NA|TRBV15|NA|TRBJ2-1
TGTGCCACCAGCAGAGAACTGGGCGAGTACTCCTACAATGAGCAGTTCTTC
CATSRELGEYSYNEQFF
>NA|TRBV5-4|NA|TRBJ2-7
TGTGCCAGCAGCTTGGCCGGACCCAGGGACTACGAGCAGTACTTC
CASSLAGPRDYEQYF
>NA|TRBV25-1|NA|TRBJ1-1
TGTGCCAGTGCCCGGGCCGGGGGCACTGAAGCTTTCTTT
CASARAGGTEAFF
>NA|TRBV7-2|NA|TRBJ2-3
TGTGCCAGCAGCTTAGCGGGAGCTATAGATACGCAGTATTTT
CASSLAGAIDTQYF
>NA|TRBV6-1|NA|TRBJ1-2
TGTGCCAGCAGTGATTACTATGGCTACACCTTC
CASSDYYGYTF
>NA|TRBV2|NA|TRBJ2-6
TGTGCCAGCAGTGAAGAGGGAGGCACTGGGGCCAACGTCCTGACTTTC
CASSEEGGTGANVLTF
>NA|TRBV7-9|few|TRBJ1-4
TGTGCCAGCAGCTTAGTTGTTCAATGGGGTAATGAAAAACTGTTTTTT
CASSLVVQWGNEKLFF
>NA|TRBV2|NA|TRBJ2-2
TGTGCCAGCAGAGCCGTTACCGGGGAGCTGTTTTTT
CASRAVTGELFF
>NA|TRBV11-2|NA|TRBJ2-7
TGTGCCAGCAGCTTAAGACAGGACAGCCGCTACGAGCAGTACTTC
CASSLRQDSRYEQYF
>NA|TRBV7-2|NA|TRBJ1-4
TGTGCCAGCAGCTTTAGAGGGGGGGAGGAAAAACTGTTTTTT
CASSFRGGEEKLFF
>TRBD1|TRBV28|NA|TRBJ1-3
TGTGCCAGCAGTTTGTCGGGACAGGGCTCTGGAAACACCATATATTTT
CASSLSGQGSGNTIYF